The 9 T cell receptor beta chains reported below all come from one sample, sequenced in a study of cytomegalovirus exposure and HLA in healthy donors. PCR employed 60 Vbeta and 13 Jbeta primers. The table came from immunoSEQ multiplex PCR; TCRdb's copy has only in-frame clones and leaves some out. Of 70,000 or so clones in the sample, 82% were seen once. Sequencing was performed on PBMCs. All receptors derive from a man younger than 35 in good health and CMV-seronegative.

The chain is built from TRBV6-4 and TRBJ1-1; TRBD1 aligns across 11 bases. The CDR3 spans 15 residues. Per the germline V gene, CDR1 is MRHNA and CDR2 is SNTAGT. The junction had 9 bases not matched to a gene; V was cut back by 6 bases and J by 6 bases. Here the CDR3 reads CASSARTGGRAEAFF. CDR3 bases: TGTGCCAGCAGCGCCCGGACAGGGGGCAGGGCTGAAGCTTTCTTT.

This rearrangement joins TRBV5-4 to TRBJ2-2; D may be TRBD1 (5 bases). This CDR3 has 16 residues. Deletions cut 4 bases from V and 0 bases from J, with 13 bases between. Germline CDR1 SGHNT, CDR2 YYREEE (reference sequence). The CDR3 sequence: CASSQETDANTGELFF. DNA of the CDR3: TGTGCCAGCAGCCAGGAGACAGACGCGAACACCGGGGAGCTGTTTTTT.

This clone was seen only a few times. V usage is TRBV4-2 and J usage is TRBJ2-1, with 8 bases lining up with TRBD1. V shed 0 bases, J shed 4 bases, and the junction held 5 bases outside the gene matches. CDR1 is LGHNA, CDR2 YNFKEQ, per germline. The CDR3 contains 16 residues. CDR3 protein: CASSQELGQEYNEQFF. The CDR3 DNA sequence: TGTGCCAGCAGCCAAGAGTTGGGACAGGAATACAATGAGCAGTTCTTC.

The rearrangement links TRBV30 to TRBJ1-4; no reliable D call. CDR1 and CDR2 (germline): GTSNPN, SVGIG (reference sequence). The V and J ends lost 2 bases and 8 bases respectively, with 12 bases between them. This CDR3 contains 13 residues. The CDR3 sequence is CAWSSATGEKLFF. The CDR3 DNA reads TGTGCCTGGAGTTCCGCGACTGGGGAAAAACTGTTTTTT.

The chain has TRBV21-1 and TRBJ1-1. TRBV21-1 is given as a pseudogene. This CDR3 is built from 16 residues. CDR3 sequence reads: CASSKARPARRYEAFF. The CDR3 DNA reads TGTGCCAGCAGCAAAGCGCGGCCAGCAAGAAGATATGAAGCTTTCTTT.

The rearrangement links TRBV14 to TRBJ1-4; D is perhaps TRBD1 (6 bases). CDR1 and CDR2 from the germline V gene are SGHDN and FVKESK. V lost 0 bases to trimming and J lost 7 bases, with 15 bases between them. The CDR3 length is 16 residues. As DNA, the CDR3 is TGTGCCAGCAGCCAAGATTCGAACAGGGATGCTGAAAAACTGTTTTTT. Translating gives CASSQDSNRDAEKLFF.

This clone was observed once. V gene TRBV7-9 combines with J gene TRBJ1-1; D is ambiguous. Germline V lookup: CDR1 SEHNR, CDR2 FQNEAQ (reference sequence). The CDR3 is 15 residues long. Deletions cut 2 bases from V and 2 bases from J, with 12 bases between. CDR3 residues: CASSLFSTVNTEAFF. The CDR3 DNA follows: TGTGCCAGCAGCTTATTTTCCACAGTTAACACTGAAGCTTTCTTT.

The gene calls are TRBV18 and TRBJ1-1; 7 nucleotides match TRBD1. The CDR3 sequence is 13 residues long. With 3 bases clipped from V and 4 bases from J, the junction kept 2 bases outside the gene matches. Per germline, CDR1 KGHSH and CDR2 LQKENI. The CDR3 sequence is CASSPGTATEAFF. CDR3 in DNA: TGTGCCAGCTCACCGGGGACAGCCACTGAAGCTTTCTTT.

The V call is TRBV5-1, the J call TRBJ1-1; 8 positions match TRBD1. The CDR3 length is 15 residues. Trimming removed 1 base from V and 5 bases from J; junction bases left unmatched: 7. CDR1 is SGHRS, CDR2 YFSETQ, per germline. CDR3 residues: CASSLTTGEETEAFF. For the CDR3, the DNA is TGCGCCAGCAGCTTGACGACAGGGGAGGAAACTGAAGCTTTCTTT. The whole variable domain, remainder taken from reference TRBV5-1 and TRBJ1-1, is KAGVTQTPRYLIKTRGQQVTLSCSPISGHRSVSWYQQTPGQGLQFLFEYFSETQRNKGNFPGRFSGRQFSNSRSEMNVSTLELGDSALYLCASSLTTGEETEAFFGQGTRLTVV.